This entry lists 8 T cell receptor beta chains sequenced from one sample in a study of OX40 agonist ivuxolimab in advanced cancers. TCRdb's copy holds only in-frame clones and misses some; the assay was immunoSEQ multiplex PCR. The sample includes tens of thousands of clones, 78% of them seen just once. Material: CD4+ or CD8+ T cells sorted from blood, obtained in a trial of the OX40 agonist ivuxolimab. Every receptor here comes from an adult with an advanced solid tumor such as melanoma, head and neck, liver or kidney cancer.

The genes are TRBV16 and TRBJ1-4; D may be TRBD1 (6 bases). In germline, CDR1 is KGHSY, CDR2 FQNENV. This CDR3 spans 18 amino acids. Trimming removed 2 bases at V and 3 bases at J, with 19 bases between. The CDR3 sequence is CASSQKYESTGPNEKLFF. CDR3 coding DNA: TGTGCCAGCAGCCAAAAATACGAATCTACAGGGCCTAATGAAAAACTGTTTTTT.

This chain uses TRBV27 with TRBJ1-1; 7 bases fit TRBD1. The CDR3 covers 15 residues. J was trimmed by 1 base and V by 4 bases; bases with no gene match: 6. CDR1 is MNHEY and CDR2 is SMNVEV in the germline V gene (reference sequence). The CDR3 loop reads CASSSDRRRNTEAFF. The CDR3 nucleotides read TGTGCCAGCAGTTCGGACAGGCGGAGGAACACTGAAGCTTTCTTT.

The chain uses TRBV2 and TRBJ2-1; 9 bases align to TRBD2. J gave up 9 bases and V 9 bases, and 21 bases lay outside the gene matches. CDR1 is SNHLY and CDR2 is FYNNEI in the germline V gene. This CDR3 comprises 17 residues. CDR3 sequence reads: CARQDPRSSGGFGEQFF. Here the CDR3 DNA reads TGTGCCAGGCAGGACCCGAGGAGTAGCGGGGGATTTGGTGAGCAGTTCTTC.

This sequence joins TRBV2 and TRBJ1-6; D ambiguous. The CDR3 totals 14 residues. The V and J ends lost 1 base and 10 bases respectively, with 11 bases between them. CDR1 is SNHLY and CDR2 is FYNNEI in the germline V gene. Here the CDR3 reads CASSEEGGYSPLHF. CDR3 coding DNA: TGTGCCAGCAGTGAAGAGGGAGGCTACTCACCCCTCCACTTT.

This rearrangement joins TRBV29-1 to TRBJ1-1, with a tentative D call TRBD1 (5 bases). Germline lookup yields CDR1 SQVTM and CDR2 ANQGSEA. Trimming left V 7 bases short and J 1 base short, with 13 bases between. The CDR3 has 13 amino acids. The CDR3 here is CSERDLPNTEAFF. CDR3 nucleotide sequence: TGCAGCGAGAGGGACCTACCGAACACTGAAGCTTTCTTT.

The chain is built from TRBV27 and TRBJ2-3; a weak D match, TRBD2 (7 bases). The CDR3 totals 15 residues. Germline V gene sequence: CDR1 MNHEY, CDR2 SMNVEV (reference sequence). Trimming removed 4 bases at V and 5 bases at J, with 16 bases between. CDR3 sequence (DNA): TGTGCCAGCAGTTCGCTTGAGGGGGGGAGAGATACGCAGTATTTT. Translated, it gives CASSSLEGGRDTQYF.

This clone was found many times. The rearrangement uses TRBV18 and TRBJ1-4; D gene ambiguous. V was pared by 5 bases and J by 6 bases, with 7 bases between. CDR1 KGHSH and CDR2 LQKENI come from the germline V gene. The CDR3 extends over 12 amino acids. The CDR3 DNA reads TGTGCCAGCTCATCATACGATGAAAAACTGTTTTTT. It translates to CASSSYDEKLFF. The full variable domain, rest sourced from reference TRBV18 and TRBJ1-4, is NAGVMQNPRHLVRRRGQEARLRCSPMKGHSHVYWYRQLPEEGLKFMVYLQKENIIDESGMPKERFSAEFPKEGPSILRIQQVVRGDSAAYFCASSSYDEKLFFGSGTQLSVL.

This clone came up a few times. This rearrangement joins TRBV2 to TRBJ1-2; D is ambiguous. The length of the CDR3 is 12 residues. Trimming removed 5 bases at V and 5 bases at J, with 9 bases between. The germline gives CDR1 SNHLY, CDR2 FYNNEI. In DNA form, the CDR3 reads TGTGCCAGCAGTAGGAGCGGTTATGGCTACACCTTC. Translation gives CASSRSGYGYTF.